This TCR beta chain appears in the sequencing data of a study of shared clonotypes between healthy human individuals. Naive-designated CD8 cells lacked CD45RO, were positively enriched for CCR7, and omitted terminally differentiated effector memory CD45RA+ cells. CDR1 is SGHAT and CDR2 is FQNNGV in the germline V gene. There are 12 residues in the CDR3. The V gene lost 5 bases and the J gene lost 7 bases, with 12 bases spanning the gap. Produced via immunoSEQ multiplex PCR; TCRdb's table is partial and in-frame only. Altogether some 740,000 clones are present, 85% to 95% being singletons, with the ten largest covering approximately 25%.

This TCR derives from a man aged 30 to 39 in good health. Input material: naive CD8+ T cells sorted from blood. The chain combines TRBV11-2 with TRBJ2-7; D might be TRBD2 (5 bases). The CDR3 protein is CASSQISGEQYF. The CDR3 DNA reads TGTGCCAGCAGCCAAATTTCGGGAGAGCAGTACTTC.